The source of this T cell receptor (beta chain) is a study of T cells in Graves' hyperthyroidism and ophthalmopathy. Looking at the study overall: Peripheral blood was obtained at initial diagnosis, preceding any treatment.

There were TCR beta CDR3 regions amplified from RNA transcripts. Researchers ran a first-round RT-PCR on the TCR CDR3 using the HTBI primer set. TCRdb reprocessed the multiplex PCR reads with MiXCR, giving one entry per CDR3 protein. Of under 400,000 distinct CDR3 sequences in the sample, 15% to 20% were seen once. This clonotype was seen ten or more times. Germline CDR1 and CDR2: SQVTM and ANQGSEA. The CDR3 has 11 residues. V was cut by 4 bases and J by 4 bases, with 7 bases left in between. The gene calls are TRBV29-1 and TRBJ1-2; D not resolved. Source material: blood. This clonotype was obtained from a woman in her forties with Graves' ophthalmopathy. The CDR3 sequence: CSVGDLYGYTF. Here the CDR3 DNA reads TGCAGCGTTGGCGACCTCTATGGCTACACCTTC.